Sequencing of this T cell receptor beta chain was carried out in a study of shared clonotypes between healthy human individuals. Study-wide points: Specimens sampled were limited to blood, with tissue repertoires likely differing.

CD45RO-negative cells were positively selected for CCR7, leaving out terminally differentiated effector memory CD45RA+ cells. Worth noting for this clone: Antigen: not known.

Germline V CDR1 and CDR2: SEHNR, FQNEAQ (reference sequence). The V and J ends lost 5 bases and 8 bases, in that order; junction bases with no gene match: 4. The CDR3 consists of 12 residues. Deep level was the assay's run setting. Data came from immunoSEQ multiplex PCR; TCRdb stores just in-frame clones and leaves some out. Among roughly 550,000 clones listed, 95% to 96% were seen once. This TCR was recovered from a woman aged 30 to 39 in good health. J is TRBJ1-1 and V is TRBV7-9; the match to TRBD1 covers 8 bases. The sequencing sample was made of naive CD8+ T cells sorted from blood. The CDR3 protein is CASSPQGGEAFF. The CDR3 DNA is TGTGCCAGCAGCCCACAGGGGGGGGAAGCTTTCTTT.